The clone carrying this T cell receptor beta chain was recorded once. TCRdb's table, derived via immunoSEQ multiplex PCR, lists solely in-frame clones and lacks some. This repertoire shows about 100,000 clones, 75% to 95% found once; its top ten account for around 0.76%. The sample belongs to a study of T cell changes during pregnancy in multiple sclerosis. From germline, CDR1 is SGHAT and CDR2 FQNNGV. The V and J ends lost 1 base and 8 bases respectively, with 11 bases between them. CDR3 length: 14 residues. Sequencing was performed on peripheral blood, taken in the second trimester of pregnancy. V is TRBV11-2 and J is TRBJ1-4; perhaps TRBD1 as D (5 bases). This receptor was identified in a female donor in good health, enrolled as a control in a pregnancy study. The CDR3 bases are TGTGCCAGCAGCTTAGGCGGGACCGTAGAAAAACTGTTTTTT. It is translated as CASSLGGTVEKLFF.